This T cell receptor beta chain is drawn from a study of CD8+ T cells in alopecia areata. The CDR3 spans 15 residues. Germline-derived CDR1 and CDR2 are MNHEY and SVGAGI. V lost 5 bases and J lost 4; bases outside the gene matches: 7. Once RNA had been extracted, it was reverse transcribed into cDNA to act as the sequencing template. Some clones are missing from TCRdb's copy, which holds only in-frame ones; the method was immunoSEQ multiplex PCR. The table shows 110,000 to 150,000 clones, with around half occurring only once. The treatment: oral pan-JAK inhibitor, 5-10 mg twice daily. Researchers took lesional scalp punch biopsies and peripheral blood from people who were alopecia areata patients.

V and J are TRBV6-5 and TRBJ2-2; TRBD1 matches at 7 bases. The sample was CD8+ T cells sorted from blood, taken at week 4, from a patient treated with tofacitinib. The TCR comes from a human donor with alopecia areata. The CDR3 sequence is CASSNPGQSTGELFF. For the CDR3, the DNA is TGTGCCAGCAGTAACCCGGGACAGTCCACCGGGGAGCTGTTTTTT.